This T cell receptor beta chain was observed in a study of blood T cell repertoires in COVID-19. Study information: The United States, Italy and Spain were the sources of the acute and convalescent COVID-19 samples. Sources were T cells, B-cell-depleted T cells, or PBMCs; the material itself was cDNA or gDNA.

This clone was detected once. The authors' processing: Amplification of reference gene primers provided the estimated nucleated cell counts. The data were produced by immunoSEQ multiplex PCR, yet TCRdb's version contains in-frame clones alone and is incomplete. The V and J calls and clone size are taken from that table; D and trimming were inferred from the DNA. Here the sample spans some 99,000 clones, around 84% being singletons. The CDR3 covers 11 residues. Germline V gene sequence: CDR1 SGHAT, CDR2 FQDESV (reference sequence). V dropped 5 bases and J dropped 7 bases, with 6 bases sitting between them.

The sequenced material came from peripheral blood. This sequence joins TRBV11-1 and TRBJ2-1; weak D call: TRBD2 (5 bases). The origin of this receptor is a woman older than 75 with active or convalescent COVID-19. In DNA form, the CDR3 reads TGTGCCAGCAGCCCGGGGAATGAGCAGTTCTTC. This gives the protein CASSPGNEQFF.